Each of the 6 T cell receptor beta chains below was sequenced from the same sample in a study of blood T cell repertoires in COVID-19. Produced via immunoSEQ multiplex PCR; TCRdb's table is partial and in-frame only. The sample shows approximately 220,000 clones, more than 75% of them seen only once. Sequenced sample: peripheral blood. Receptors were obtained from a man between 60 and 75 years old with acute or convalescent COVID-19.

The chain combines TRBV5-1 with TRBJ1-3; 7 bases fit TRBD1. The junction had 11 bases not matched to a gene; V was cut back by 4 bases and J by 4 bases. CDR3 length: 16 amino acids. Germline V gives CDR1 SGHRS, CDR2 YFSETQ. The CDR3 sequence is CASSTGTELVGNTIYF. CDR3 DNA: TGCGCCAGCAGCACCGGGACAGAGCTGGTGGGAAACACCATATATTTT.

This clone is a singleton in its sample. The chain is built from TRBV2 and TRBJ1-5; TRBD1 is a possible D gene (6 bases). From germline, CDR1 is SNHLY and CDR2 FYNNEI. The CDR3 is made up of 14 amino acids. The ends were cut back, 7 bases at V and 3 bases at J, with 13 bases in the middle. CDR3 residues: CASKGQGVNQPQHF. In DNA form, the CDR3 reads TGTGCCAGCAAGGGACAAGGGGTCAATCAGCCCCAGCATTTT.

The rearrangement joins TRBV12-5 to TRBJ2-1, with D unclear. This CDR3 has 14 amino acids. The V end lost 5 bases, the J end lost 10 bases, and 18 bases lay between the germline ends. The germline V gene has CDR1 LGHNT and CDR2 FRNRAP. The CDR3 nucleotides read TGTGCTAGTGGTCCCTCAGGCTTGGGCAGCGAGCAGTTCTTC. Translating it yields CASGPSGLGSEQFF.

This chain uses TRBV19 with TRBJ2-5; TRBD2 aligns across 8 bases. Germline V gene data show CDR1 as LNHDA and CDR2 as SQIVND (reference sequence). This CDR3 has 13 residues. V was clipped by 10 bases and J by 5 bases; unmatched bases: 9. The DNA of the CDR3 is TGTGCCACCGGGGGGGCCGGGGGCGAGACCCAGTACTTC. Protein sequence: CATGGAGGETQYF.

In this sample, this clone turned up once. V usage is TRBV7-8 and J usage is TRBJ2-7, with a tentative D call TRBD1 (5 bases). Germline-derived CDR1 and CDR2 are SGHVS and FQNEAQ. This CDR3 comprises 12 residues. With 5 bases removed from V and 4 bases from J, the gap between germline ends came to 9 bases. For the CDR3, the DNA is TGTGCCAGCAGCGTCCAGGGTTACGAGCAGTACTTC. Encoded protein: CASSVQGYEQYF.

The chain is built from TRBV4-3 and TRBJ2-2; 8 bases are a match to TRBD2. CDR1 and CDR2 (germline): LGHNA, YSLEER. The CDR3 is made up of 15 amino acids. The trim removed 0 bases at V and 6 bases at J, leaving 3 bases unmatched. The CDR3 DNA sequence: TGCGCCAGCAGCCAAGACAACGGGGGGGCCGGGGAGCTGTTTTTT. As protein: CASSQDNGGAGELFF.